The rows below give T cell receptor beta chains drawn from one sample of a study of blood T cell repertoires in COVID-19. The data were produced by immunoSEQ multiplex PCR, yet TCRdb's version contains in-frame clones alone and is incomplete. The data hold a few hundred thousand clones, with about 89% observed a single time. Specimen: PBMCs or T cells enriched from blood (not recorded which). Receptors were obtained from a human donor in a cohort exposed to, infected with or recovered from COVID-19 (not recorded which). The donor label of this sample is uncertain. CDR3s include the opening cysteine and the closing phenylalanine or tryptophan. D genes are given only for firm matches. Size is stated for part of the rows, as once, few or many counts, or as a class when the clone is expanded.

j_call: TRBJ1-1
d_call: TRBD1
clone_size: once
v_call: TRBV19
cdr3_nt: TGTGCCAGTAACGCTCGGACAGGGGCCCTCATGAACACTGAAGCTTTCTTT
cdr3_aa: CASNARTGALMNTEAFF

j_call: TRBJ2-1
d_call: TRBD2
clone_size: once
v_call: TRBV7-3
cdr3_nt: TGTGCCAGCAGCGCCTTCGTAGCGGGGAGCTCCTACAATGAGCAGTTCTTC
cdr3_aa: CASSAFVAGSSYNEQFF

j_call: TRBJ1-3
d_call: -
clone_size: -
v_call: TRBV3-1/TRBV3-2
cdr3_nt: TGTGCCAGCACCCCTGGCGGCTCTGGAAACACCATATATTTT
cdr3_aa: CASTPGGSGNTIYF

j_call: TRBJ2-2
d_call: TRBD1
clone_size: -
v_call: TRBV12-5
cdr3_nt: TGTGCTAGTGGTTTGCCCCAGGGGGCCGCGAACACCGGGGAGCTGTTTTTT
cdr3_aa: CASGLPQGAANTGELFF

j_call: TRBJ1-2
d_call: -
clone_size: -
v_call: TRBV6-5
cdr3_nt: TGTGCCAGCAGTTACTCTGGGACATTCTATGGCTACACCTTC
cdr3_aa: CASSYSGTFYGYTF

j_call: TRBJ1-1
d_call: -
clone_size: -
v_call: TRBV10-3
cdr3_nt: TGTGCCATCAGTGAGTCGCGGGTAAGGGCCATGAACACTGAAGCTTTCTTT
cdr3_aa: CAISESRVRAMNTEAFF

j_call: TRBJ1-1
d_call: TRBD1
clone_size: few
v_call: TRBV5-4
cdr3_nt: TGTGCCAGCAGCTGGCGACAGGGAAATGAAGCTTTCTTT
cdr3_aa: CASSWRQGNEAFF

j_call: TRBJ1-2
d_call: -
clone_size: few
v_call: TRBV25-1
cdr3_nt: TGTGCCAGCACTGGAACTCGCACTGGAGATGGCTACACCTTC
cdr3_aa: CASTGTRTGDGYTF

j_call: TRBJ2-1
d_call: TRBD1
clone_size: -
v_call: TRBV19
cdr3_nt: TGTGCCAGCGGGACAGGGGGCTACAATGAGCAGTTCTTC
cdr3_aa: CASGTGGYNEQFF

j_call: TRBJ2-5
d_call: -
clone_size: -
v_call: TRBV7-2
cdr3_nt: TGTGCCAGCAGCTTATCCGGGGATGAAGAGACCCAGTACTTC
cdr3_aa: CASSLSGDEETQYF

j_call: TRBJ2-5
d_call: TRBD2
clone_size: -
v_call: TRBV6-2/TRBV6-3
cdr3_nt: TGTGCCAGCAGTACCCCCTTGGGAGGGCCCTCGGTGGAGACCCAGTACTTC
cdr3_aa: CASSTPLGGPSVETQYF

j_call: TRBJ1-4
d_call: -
clone_size: once
v_call: TRBV18
cdr3_nt: TGTGCCAGCTCGACTAAGACCGGTGAAAAACTGTTTTTT
cdr3_aa: CASSTKTGEKLFF

j_call: TRBJ2-7
d_call: TRBD1
clone_size: -
v_call: TRBV11-2
cdr3_nt: TGTGCCAGCAGCCCGATAAACCGGAGACAGGGCTACTCCTACGAGCAGTACTTC
cdr3_aa: CASSPINRRQGYSYEQYF

j_call: TRBJ1-5
d_call: TRBD1
clone_size: -
v_call: TRBV27
cdr3_nt: TGTGCCAGCAGTCCCACCGGACAGGGGGTCAATCAGCCCCAGCATTTT
cdr3_aa: CASSPTGQGVNQPQHF

j_call: TRBJ1-1
d_call: -
clone_size: -
v_call: TRBV9
cdr3_nt: TGTGCCAGCAGTGAACAGGATCACACTGAAGCTTTCTTT
cdr3_aa: CASSEQDHTEAFF

j_call: TRBJ2-6
d_call: TRBD2
clone_size: -
v_call: TRBV9
cdr3_nt: TGTGCCAGCAGCGAAGAAGCGGGGGCTGGGGCCAACGTCCTGACTTTC
cdr3_aa: CASSEEAGAGANVLTF

j_call: TRBJ2-7
d_call: TRBD1
clone_size: -
v_call: TRBV6-5
cdr3_nt: TGTGCCAGCAGTTACGGGACAGACTACGAGCAGTACTTC
cdr3_aa: CASSYGTDYEQYF

j_call: TRBJ1-4
d_call: -
clone_size: -
v_call: TRBV4-2
cdr3_nt: TGTGCCAGCAGCCTAAGCGGGGCATCGGAAAATGAAAAACTGTTTTTT
cdr3_aa: CASSLSGASENEKLFF

j_call: TRBJ2-3
d_call: -
clone_size: -
v_call: TRBV12-3/TRBV12-4
cdr3_nt: TGTGCCAGCAGTTTAAATTCGGATACGCAGTATTTT
cdr3_aa: CASSLNSDTQYF

j_call: TRBJ2-1
d_call: TRBD1
clone_size: -
v_call: TRBV20-1
cdr3_nt: TGCAGTGCGAGTCGGGACAGGAGCTCCTACAATGAGCAGTTCTTC
cdr3_aa: CSASRDRSSYNEQFF

j_call: TRBJ1-3
d_call: TRBD1
clone_size: -
v_call: TRBV18
cdr3_nt: TGTGCCAGCTCACCCGTCGGACAGGGGAGACAGGGAAACACCATATATTTT
cdr3_aa: CASSPVGQGRQGNTIYF

j_call: TRBJ2-7
d_call: TRBD1
clone_size: -
v_call: TRBV9
cdr3_nt: TGTGCCAGCAGCCCAGGAGGGACAGGGAGGGAGCAGTACTTC
cdr3_aa: CASSPGGTGREQYF

j_call: TRBJ1-1
d_call: -
clone_size: once
v_call: TRBV4-3
cdr3_nt: TGCGCCAGCAGCCCATACCGGGGGAGCACTGAAGCTTTCTTT
cdr3_aa: CASSPYRGSTEAFF

j_call: TRBJ1-5
d_call: TRBD1
clone_size: -
v_call: TRBV19
cdr3_nt: TGTGCCAGTAGTAGACAGGGGTACAATCAGCCCCAGCATTTT
cdr3_aa: CASSRQGYNQPQHF

j_call: TRBJ1-6
d_call: TRBD1
clone_size: once
v_call: TRBV10-3
cdr3_nt: TGTGCCATCGCACAGGGGAAAAATTCACCCCTCCACTTT
cdr3_aa: CAIAQGKNSPLHF

j_call: TRBJ1-3
d_call: -
clone_size: -
v_call: TRBV5-6
cdr3_nt: TGTGCCAGCAGCTTGGTTGCCCAGGGAAACACCATATATTTT
cdr3_aa: CASSLVAQGNTIYF

j_call: TRBJ1-2
d_call: -
clone_size: -
v_call: TRBV30
cdr3_nt: TGTGCCTGGAGTGTACCTTTCGGCAGGGAGGACTATGGCTACACCTTC
cdr3_aa: CAWSVPFGREDYGYTF

j_call: TRBJ1-2
d_call: -
clone_size: -
v_call: TRBV27
cdr3_nt: TGTGCCAGCAGTTTATCTCCTACTATCACCTATGGCTACACCTTC
cdr3_aa: CASSLSPTITYGYTF

j_call: TRBJ1-2
d_call: -
clone_size: -
v_call: TRBV9
cdr3_nt: TGTGCCAGCAGCCCTTCGGAGGAGGGATACTATGGCTACACCTTC
cdr3_aa: CASSPSEEGYYGYTF

j_call: TRBJ2-3
d_call: -
clone_size: -
v_call: TRBV24-1
cdr3_nt: TGTGCCACCAGTGATCGGACAGCGGCCGACACAGATACGCAGTATTTT
cdr3_aa: CATSDRTAADTDTQYF

j_call: TRBJ1-1
d_call: TRBD1
clone_size: few
v_call: TRBV4-1
cdr3_nt: TGCGCCAGCAGCCAAGTTTTAGGGACAGGTGTAGCTTTCTTT
cdr3_aa: CASSQVLGTGVAFF

j_call: TRBJ2-7
d_call: TRBD1
clone_size: -
v_call: TRBV5-4
cdr3_nt: TGTGCCAGCACCGGACAGGGGGCTTCCTACGAGCAGTACTTC
cdr3_aa: CASTGQGASYEQYF